Here is one T cell receptor beta chain with its context. The antigen is not known. This entry comes from a study of neoadjuvant anti-PD-1 for oral cavity cancer. Study summary: Patients without progression got a fourth dose around day 43. Study observations and caveats: Higher pretreatment Treg/Th17 ratios tracked higher pretreatment blood clonality.

Most PBMC samples had approximately 470 ng input DNA in six replicates. Assay used: immunoSEQ multiplex PCR; TCRdb lists only in-frame clones, some missing. This table has fewer than 70,000 clones, around four fifths appearing once. Patients had HPV-negative, locally advanced oral cavity squamous cell carcinoma. The CDR3 has 12 residues. Per the germline V gene, CDR1 is MNHEY and CDR2 is SMNVEV (reference sequence). Deletions cut 6 bases from V and 8 bases from J, with 13 bases between. The rearrangement joins TRBV27 to TRBJ1-2; the D gene is possibly TRBD1 (6 bases). The source was PBMCs, collected before nivolumab (anti-PD-1) treatment. This TCR came from a person aged 40 to 85 with oral cavity squamous cell carcinoma. CDR3 loop: CASRQGPFGYTF. The CDR3 DNA sequence: TGTGCCAGCAGACAGGGACCCTTCGGCTACACCTTC.